This T cell receptor beta chain was captured by sequencing in a study of shared clonotypes between healthy human individuals. As for the study in general: Each donor's CD8 memory used one plate, CD8 naive two, each CD4 subset three. Study-level results: Generally, naive subsets (rather than memory subsets) showed larger estimated richness.

CD45RA-negative memory and CD45RA+ naive subsets were split from the CD4+ cells. About this clone: Antigen unknown.

The germline V gene encodes CDR1 SEHNR and CDR2 FQNEAQ (reference sequence). The CDR3 extends over 11 amino acids. V lost 5 bases and J 4 bases, leaving 3 bases between the germline ends. Several immunoSEQ plates held equal portions of the genomic DNA taken from each subset. Sequencing used immunoSEQ multiplex PCR; TCRdb keeps in-frame clones, though not all of them. Among approximately 720,000 clones, about two thirds were seen once, and the ten largest hold about 1.8%. This sequence joins TRBV7-9 and TRBJ2-1; D is uncertain. The receptor's source is a woman in her thirties in good health. Sequenced material: memory CD4+ T cells sorted from blood. Subset given: CD45RA-negative fraction. CDR3 coding DNA: TGTGCCAGCAGCGAGTACAATGAGCAGTTCTTC. It is translated as CASSEYNEQFF.